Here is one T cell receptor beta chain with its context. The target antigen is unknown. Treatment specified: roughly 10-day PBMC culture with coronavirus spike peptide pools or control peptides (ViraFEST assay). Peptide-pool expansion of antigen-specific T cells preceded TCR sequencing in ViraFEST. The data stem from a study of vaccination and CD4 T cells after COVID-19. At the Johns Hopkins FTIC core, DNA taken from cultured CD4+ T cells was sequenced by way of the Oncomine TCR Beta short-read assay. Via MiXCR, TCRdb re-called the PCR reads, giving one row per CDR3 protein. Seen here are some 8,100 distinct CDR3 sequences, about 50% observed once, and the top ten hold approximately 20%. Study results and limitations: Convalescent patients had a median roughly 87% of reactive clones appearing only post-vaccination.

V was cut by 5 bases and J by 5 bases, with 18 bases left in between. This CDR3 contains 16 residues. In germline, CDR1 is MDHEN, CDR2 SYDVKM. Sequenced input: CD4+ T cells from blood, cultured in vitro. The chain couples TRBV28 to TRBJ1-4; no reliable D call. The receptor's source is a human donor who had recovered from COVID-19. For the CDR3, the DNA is TGTGCCAGCAGTCTCCTCTGGAGCGGGCCAAATGAAAAACTGTTTTTT. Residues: CASSLLWSGPNEKLFF.